This TCR beta chain was observed in a study of blood T cell repertoires in COVID-19. The V gene's germline CDR1 is LNHDA and CDR2 SQIVND (reference sequence). This CDR3 contains 16 residues. V lost 5 bases and J lost 1; bases outside the gene matches: 6. Assay: immunoSEQ multiplex PCR; the TCRdb copy retains only in-frame clones and omits some. In the table there are approximately 280,000 clones, around 88% of which are singletons. This clone has just one count. The genes are TRBV19 and TRBJ2-7; 12 bases match TRBD2. The sequence derives from a man aged 35 to 55 with acute or convalescent COVID-19. Material: peripheral blood. For the CDR3, the DNA is TGTGCCAGTAGTGCCAGGACTAGCGGGGCATCCTACGAGCAGTACTTC. The encoded protein is CASSARTSGASYEQYF.